The rows below give T cell receptor beta chains drawn from one sample of a study of cytomegalovirus exposure and HLA in healthy donors. Profiled with immunoSEQ multiplex PCR; TCRdb holds only in-frame clones, not every one. The data show 120,000 or so clones, over 50% seen once. The sample was PBMCs. Receptors were obtained from a woman aged 35 to 49 in good health and CMV-seropositive. Each CDR3 is given with its conserved first and last residue. Each record gives: CDR3 protein, CDR3 DNA, J gene, clone size, D gene, CDR3 length, V gene. The D gene is left open where the match is weak. Size values are once, few and many counts, or a class for expanded clones, and some rows have none.

cdr3_aa: CASGAGTSGSYEQYF; cdr3_nt: TGCGCCAGCGGGGCCGGGACTAGCGGCTCCTACGAGCAGTACTTC; j_call: TRBJ2-7; clone_size: .; d_call: TRBD2; cdr3_length: 15; v_call: TRBV10-1
cdr3_aa: CASSLPGSSSTDTQYF; cdr3_nt: TGTGCCAGCAGCTTACCAGGCAGTTCTAGCACAGATACGCAGTATTTT; j_call: TRBJ2-3; clone_size: .; d_call: .; cdr3_length: 16; v_call: TRBV5-4
cdr3_aa: CASSRTIEETQYF; cdr3_nt: TGTGCCAGCAGCCGGACTATTGAAGAGACCCAGTACTTC; j_call: TRBJ2-5; clone_size: .; d_call: .; cdr3_length: 13; v_call: TRBV6-6
cdr3_aa: CASSSDRGASYEQYF; cdr3_nt: TGTGCCAGCAGCTCGGACAGGGGGGCCTCCTACGAGCAGTACTTC; j_call: TRBJ2-7; clone_size: .; d_call: TRBD1; cdr3_length: 15; v_call: TRBV7-9
cdr3_aa: CASSLAVTSGGYEQYF; cdr3_nt: TGTGCCAGCAGCTTAGCTGTGACTAGCGGGGGTTACGAGCAGTACTTC; j_call: TRBJ2-7; clone_size: once; d_call: TRBD2; cdr3_length: 16; v_call: TRBV7-8
cdr3_aa: CASSEYGRQYF; cdr3_nt: TGTGCCAGCAGTGAATACGGTAGGCAGTATTTT; j_call: TRBJ2-3; clone_size: .; d_call: .; cdr3_length: 11; v_call: TRBV6-1
cdr3_aa: CASSQDSLPYEQYF; cdr3_nt: TGTGCCAGCAGCCAGGACTCCTTACCCTACGAGCAGTACTTC; j_call: TRBJ2-7; clone_size: .; d_call: .; cdr3_length: 14; v_call: TRBV9
cdr3_aa: CASSYGLPPETQYF; cdr3_nt: TGTGCCAGCAGTTACGGACTCCCTCCGGAGACCCAGTACTTC; j_call: TRBJ2-5; clone_size: .; d_call: .; cdr3_length: 14; v_call: TRBV6-6
cdr3_aa: CASSQSLPDTQYF; cdr3_nt: TGTGCCAGCAGCCAAAGCTTACCGGATACGCAGTATTTT; j_call: TRBJ2-3; clone_size: .; d_call: .; cdr3_length: 13; v_call: TRBV14
cdr3_aa: CASSSRTGGTETQYF; cdr3_nt: TGTGCCAGCAGCTCCAGGACAGGGGGTACGGAGACCCAGTACTTC; j_call: TRBJ2-5; clone_size: .; d_call: TRBD1; cdr3_length: 15; v_call: TRBV11-2
cdr3_aa: CASSPLAGDQETQYF; cdr3_nt: TGTGCCAGCTCACCACTAGCGGGGGACCAAGAGACCCAGTACTTC; j_call: TRBJ2-5; clone_size: .; d_call: TRBD2; cdr3_length: 15; v_call: TRBV18
cdr3_aa: CASSLVPPGHPNEKLFF; cdr3_nt: TGCGCCAGCAGCTTGGTGCCCCCGGGACACCCAAATGAAAAACTGTTTTTT; j_call: TRBJ1-4; clone_size: .; d_call: .; cdr3_length: 17; v_call: TRBV5-1
cdr3_aa: CASSFSTASSYNSPLHF; cdr3_nt: TGTGCCAGCAGCTTTTCGACAGCAAGCTCCTATAATTCACCCCTCCACTTT; j_call: TRBJ1-6; clone_size: .; d_call: .; cdr3_length: 17; v_call: TRBV5-8
cdr3_aa: CASSSVRDRVYNEQYF; cdr3_nt: TGTGCCAGCAGTTCAGTTCGGGACAGGGTCTATAACGAGCAGTACTTC; j_call: TRBJ2-7; clone_size: .; d_call: TRBD1; cdr3_length: 16; v_call: TRBV6-5
cdr3_aa: CASSLPGTGQETQYF; cdr3_nt: TGTGCCAGCAGCTTGCCTGGAACGGGGCAAGAGACCCAGTACTTC; j_call: TRBJ2-5; clone_size: .; d_call: .; cdr3_length: 15; v_call: TRBV5-4
cdr3_aa: CASSLGLSGSAYEQYF; cdr3_nt: TGTGCCAGCAGTCTAGGGCTTAGCGGGAGTGCTTACGAGCAGTACTTC; j_call: TRBJ2-7; clone_size: .; d_call: TRBD2; cdr3_length: 16; v_call: TRBV27
cdr3_aa: CASSPSSGPETQYF; cdr3_nt: TGTGCCAGCAGCCCTTCTAGCGGGCCGGAGACCCAGTACTTC; j_call: TRBJ2-5; clone_size: .; d_call: TRBD2; cdr3_length: 14; v_call: TRBV9
cdr3_aa: CSVGGLAGTGELFF; cdr3_nt: TGCAGCGTGGGGGGACTAGCGGGAACCGGGGAGCTGTTTTTT; j_call: TRBJ2-2; clone_size: .; d_call: TRBD2; cdr3_length: 14; v_call: TRBV29-1
cdr3_aa: CASSQKLQRRGTGELFF; cdr3_nt: TGCGCCAGCAGCCAGAAATTGCAGAGACGGGGCACCGGGGAGCTGTTTTTT; j_call: TRBJ2-2; clone_size: .; d_call: .; cdr3_length: 17; v_call: TRBV5-1
cdr3_aa: CSANGQYGYPF; cdr3_nt: TGCAGTGCTAACGGACAGTATGGCTACCCCTTC; j_call: TRBJ1-2; clone_size: .; d_call: .; cdr3_length: 11; v_call: TRBV20-1
cdr3_aa: CAIRGLAGNTDTQYF; cdr3_nt: TGTGCCATCAGGGGACTAGCGGGGAACACAGATACGCAGTATTTT; j_call: TRBJ2-3; clone_size: once; d_call: TRBD2; cdr3_length: 15; v_call: TRBV10-3
cdr3_aa: CASSWMGSGKSYEQYF; cdr3_nt: TGTGCCAGCAGCTGGATGGGGTCAGGGAAATCCTACGAGCAGTACTTC; j_call: TRBJ2-7; clone_size: .; d_call: .; cdr3_length: 16; v_call: TRBV7-9
cdr3_aa: CASSLNKGGGLDTQYF; cdr3_nt: TGCGCCAGCAGCTTGAACAAGGGGGGGGGCCTAGATACGCAGTATTTT; j_call: TRBJ2-3; clone_size: .; d_call: .; cdr3_length: 16; v_call: TRBV5-1
cdr3_aa: CSAPGAGSAFF; cdr3_nt: TGCAGTGCGCCAGGGGCTGGGTCAGCTTTCTTT; j_call: TRBJ1-1; clone_size: few; d_call: .; cdr3_length: 11; v_call: TRBV20-1
cdr3_aa: CASNVLSSYEQYF; cdr3_nt: TGTGCCAGCAACGTATTGAGCTCCTACGAGCAGTACTTC; j_call: TRBJ2-7; clone_size: few; d_call: .; cdr3_length: 13; v_call: TRBV6-1
cdr3_aa: CASSIGLEGYEQYF; cdr3_nt: TGTGCCAGTAGTATAGGGCTAGAGGGATACGAGCAGTACTTC; j_call: TRBJ2-7; clone_size: .; d_call: .; cdr3_length: 14; v_call: TRBV19
cdr3_aa: CASSPRDGGDEQYF; cdr3_nt: TGTGCCAGCAGTCCCCGGGACGGCGGGGACGAGCAGTACTTC; j_call: TRBJ2-7; clone_size: .; d_call: .; cdr3_length: 14; v_call: TRBV28
cdr3_aa: CASSTYPGTGELFF; cdr3_nt: TGTGCCAGCAGTACATATCCAGGAACCGGGGAGCTGTTTTTT; j_call: TRBJ2-2; clone_size: .; d_call: .; cdr3_length: 14; v_call: TRBV6-1
cdr3_aa: CASSQGVLTGGGELFF; cdr3_nt: TGCGCCAGCAGCCAAGGGGTTCTAACCGGGGGCGGGGAGCTGTTTTTT; j_call: TRBJ2-2; clone_size: .; d_call: .; cdr3_length: 16; v_call: TRBV4-1
cdr3_aa: CASSLYSGSGETQYF; cdr3_nt: TGTGCCAGCAGCTTATATAGTGGGAGTGGAGAGACCCAGTACTTC; j_call: TRBJ2-5; clone_size: once; d_call: .; cdr3_length: 15; v_call: TRBV13
cdr3_aa: CASSIDSGGETQYF; cdr3_nt: TGTGCCAGTAGTATAGATAGCGGCGGAGAGACCCAGTACTTC; j_call: TRBJ2-5; clone_size: .; d_call: .; cdr3_length: 14; v_call: TRBV19
cdr3_aa: CSVPTGEETQYF; cdr3_nt: TGCAGCGTGCCGACAGGAGAAGAGACCCAGTACTTC; j_call: TRBJ2-5; clone_size: .; d_call: .; cdr3_length: 12; v_call: TRBV29-1
cdr3_aa: CASSPFDTSNQPQHF; cdr3_nt: TGTGCCAGCAGCCCCTTTGACACTAGCAATCAGCCCCAGCATTTT; j_call: TRBJ1-5; clone_size: .; d_call: .; cdr3_length: 15; v_call: TRBV7-8
cdr3_aa: CASSEWPSNQPQHF; cdr3_nt: TGTGCCAGCAGTGAATGGCCTAGCAATCAGCCCCAGCATTTT; j_call: TRBJ1-5; clone_size: .; d_call: .; cdr3_length: 14; v_call: TRBV6-1
cdr3_aa: CASTLSLRGYNEQFF; cdr3_nt: TGTGCCAGCACCTTGTCTCTAAGGGGGTACAATGAGCAGTTCTTC; j_call: TRBJ2-1; clone_size: .; d_call: .; cdr3_length: 15; v_call: TRBV27
cdr3_aa: CASSPLQGLKNIQYF; cdr3_nt: TGTGCCAGCTCACCACTGCAGGGCCTAAAAAACATTCAGTACTTC; j_call: TRBJ2-4; clone_size: .; d_call: .; cdr3_length: 15; v_call: TRBV18
cdr3_aa: CATIDRGLGNTIYF; cdr3_nt: TGTGCCACCATTGACAGGGGGCTTGGAAACACCATATATTTT; j_call: TRBJ1-3; clone_size: .; d_call: TRBD1; cdr3_length: 14; v_call: TRBV19
cdr3_aa: CASSPGQGGEQYF; cdr3_nt: TGTGCCAGCTCACCAGGACAAGGGGGCGAGCAGTACTTC; j_call: TRBJ2-7; clone_size: .; d_call: .; cdr3_length: 13; v_call: TRBV18
cdr3_aa: CASSSPQGYTF; cdr3_nt: TGTGCCAGCAGCTCCCCTCAGGGCTACACCTTC; j_call: TRBJ1-2; clone_size: .; d_call: .; cdr3_length: 11; v_call: TRBV9
cdr3_aa: CSSSQQGYEQYF; cdr3_nt: TGTTCCAGCAGCCAACAGGGGTACGAGCAGTACTTC; j_call: TRBJ2-7; clone_size: few; d_call: TRBD1; cdr3_length: 12; v_call: TRBV7-9
cdr3_aa: CAWSVGGDSGNTIYF; cdr3_nt: TGTGCCTGGAGTGTAGGAGGAGACTCTGGAAACACCATATATTTT; j_call: TRBJ1-3; clone_size: few; d_call: .; cdr3_length: 15; v_call: TRBV30
cdr3_aa: CASSLAGLQETQYF; cdr3_nt: TGTGCCAGCAGTCTAGCGGGCCTACAAGAGACCCAGTACTTC; j_call: TRBJ2-5; clone_size: .; d_call: TRBD2; cdr3_length: 14; v_call: TRBV25-1
cdr3_aa: CAWSPTDTQYF; cdr3_nt: TGTGCCTGGAGTCCGACAGATACGCAGTATTTT; j_call: TRBJ2-3; clone_size: .; d_call: .; cdr3_length: 11; v_call: TRBV30
cdr3_aa: CASSRTSGAYNEQFF; cdr3_nt: TGTGCCAGCAGTCGGACTAGCGGGGCGTACAATGAGCAGTTCTTC; j_call: TRBJ2-1; clone_size: few; d_call: TRBD2; cdr3_length: 15; v_call: TRBV6-6
cdr3_aa: CASRTDNSPLHF; cdr3_nt: TGTGCCAGCCGGACAGATAATTCACCCCTCCACTTT; j_call: TRBJ1-6; clone_size: .; d_call: .; cdr3_length: 12; v_call: TRBV9
cdr3_aa: CASSFSGGARNEQFF; cdr3_nt: TGTGCCAGCAGCTTTAGCGGGGGGGCCAGGAATGAGCAGTTCTTC; j_call: TRBJ2-1; clone_size: .; d_call: TRBD2; cdr3_length: 15; v_call: TRBV5-4
cdr3_aa: CASSSMTVTPYGYTF; cdr3_nt: TGTGCCAGCAGCTCCATGACAGTTACCCCCTATGGCTACACCTTC; j_call: TRBJ1-2; clone_size: once; d_call: .; cdr3_length: 15; v_call: TRBV5-5
cdr3_aa: CASSPLPGTSSGANVLTF; cdr3_nt: TGTGCCAGCTCACCTCTCCCCGGGACTAGCTCTGGGGCCAACGTCCTGACTTTC; j_call: TRBJ2-6; clone_size: .; d_call: TRBD2; cdr3_length: 18; v_call: TRBV18
cdr3_aa: CASSLATPGTGGPGNTIYF; cdr3_nt: TGTGCCAGCAGCTTGGCCACCCCGGGGACAGGGGGTCCGGGAAACACCATATATTTT; j_call: TRBJ1-3; clone_size: .; d_call: TRBD1; cdr3_length: 19; v_call: TRBV5-6
cdr3_aa: CASSIERTDYYGYTF; cdr3_nt: TGTGCCAGTAGTATAGAGAGGACGGACTACTATGGCTACACCTTC; j_call: TRBJ1-2; clone_size: .; d_call: .; cdr3_length: 15; v_call: TRBV19
cdr3_aa: CASSLGLEENNEQFF; cdr3_nt: TGTGCCAGCAGCTTAGGATTGGAGGAAAACAATGAGCAGTTCTTC; j_call: TRBJ2-1; clone_size: .; d_call: .; cdr3_length: 15; v_call: TRBV11-3
cdr3_aa: CASSLLGGGPNEQFF; cdr3_nt: TGTGCCAGCAGCTTATTGGGGGGAGGGCCCAATGAGCAGTTCTTC; j_call: TRBJ2-1; clone_size: .; d_call: TRBD2; cdr3_length: 15; v_call: TRBV11-3
cdr3_aa: CASSFGERGYTF; cdr3_nt: TGTGCCAGCAGTTTCGGCGAGCGGGGCTACACCTTC; j_call: TRBJ1-2; clone_size: few; d_call: .; cdr3_length: 12; v_call: TRBV28